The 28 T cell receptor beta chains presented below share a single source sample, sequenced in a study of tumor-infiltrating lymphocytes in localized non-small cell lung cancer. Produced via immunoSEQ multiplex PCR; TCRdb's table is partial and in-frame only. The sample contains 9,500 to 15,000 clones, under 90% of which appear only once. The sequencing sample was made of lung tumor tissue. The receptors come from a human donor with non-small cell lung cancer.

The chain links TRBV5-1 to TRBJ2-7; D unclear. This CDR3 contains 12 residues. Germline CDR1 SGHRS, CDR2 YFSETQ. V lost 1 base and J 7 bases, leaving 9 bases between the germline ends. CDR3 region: CASSLTGQEQYF. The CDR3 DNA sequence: TGCGCCAGCAGCTTGACCGGGCAGGAGCAGTACTTC.

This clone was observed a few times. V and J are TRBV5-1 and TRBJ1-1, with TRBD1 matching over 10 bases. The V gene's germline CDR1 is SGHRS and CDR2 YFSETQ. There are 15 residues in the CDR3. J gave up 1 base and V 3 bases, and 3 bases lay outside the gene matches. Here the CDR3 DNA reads TGCGCCAGCAGCTCGGGACAGGGGACGAACACTGAAGCTTTCTTT. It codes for CASSSGQGTNTEAFF.

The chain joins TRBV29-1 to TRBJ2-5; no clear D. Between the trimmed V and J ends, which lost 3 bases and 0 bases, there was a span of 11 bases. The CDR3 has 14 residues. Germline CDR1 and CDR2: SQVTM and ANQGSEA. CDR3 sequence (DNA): TGCAGCGTTGAGCTCGCCAGAAACCAAGAGACCCAGTACTTC. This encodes CSVELARNQETQYF.

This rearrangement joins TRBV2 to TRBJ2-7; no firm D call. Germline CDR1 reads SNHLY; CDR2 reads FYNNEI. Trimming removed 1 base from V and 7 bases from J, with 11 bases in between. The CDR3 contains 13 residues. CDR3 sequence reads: CASSEGRAGEQYF. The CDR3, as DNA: TGTGCCAGCAGTGAAGGACGGGCTGGGGAGCAGTACTTC.

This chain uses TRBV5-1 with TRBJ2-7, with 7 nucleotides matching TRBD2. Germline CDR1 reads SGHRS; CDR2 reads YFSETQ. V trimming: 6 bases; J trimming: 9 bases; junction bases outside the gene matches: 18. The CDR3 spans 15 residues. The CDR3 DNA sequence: TGCGCCAGCACCTATACGCCGGGTAGCGGGCTAGGGCAGTACTTC. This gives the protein CASTYTPGSGLGQYF.

The CDR3 spells CASRPRTSGINEQFF. In DNA form, the CDR3 reads TGTGCCAGCAGGCCCCGGACTAGCGGAATCAATGAGCAGTTCTTC. V and J are TRBV6-6 and TRBJ2-1, with 10 positions matching TRBD2. The CDR3 is made up of 15 amino acids. Germline CDR1 MNHNY, CDR2 SVGAGI (reference sequence). The ends lost 6 bases at V and 6 bases at J; junction bases unmatched: 8.

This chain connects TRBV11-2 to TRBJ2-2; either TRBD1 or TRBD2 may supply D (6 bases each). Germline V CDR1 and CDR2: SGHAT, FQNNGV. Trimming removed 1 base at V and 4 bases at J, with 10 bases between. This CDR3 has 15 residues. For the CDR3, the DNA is TGTGCCAGCAGCTTAGCGGGGGCGGCCACCGGGGAGCTGTTTTTT. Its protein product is CASSLAGAATGELFF.

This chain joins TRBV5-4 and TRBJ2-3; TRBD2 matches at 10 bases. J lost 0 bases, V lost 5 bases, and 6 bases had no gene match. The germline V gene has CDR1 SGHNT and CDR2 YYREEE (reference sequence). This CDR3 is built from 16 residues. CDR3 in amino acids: CASSTPSGSSTDTQYF. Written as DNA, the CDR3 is TGTGCCAGCAGTACCCCTAGCGGGAGTAGCACAGATACGCAGTATTTT.

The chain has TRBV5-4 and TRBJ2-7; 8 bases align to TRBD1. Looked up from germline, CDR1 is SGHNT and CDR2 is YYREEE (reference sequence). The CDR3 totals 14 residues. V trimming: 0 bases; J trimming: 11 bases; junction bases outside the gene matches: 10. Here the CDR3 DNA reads TGTGCCAGCAGCTTGGGTGGGACAGGATCCTTAGAGTACTTC. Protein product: CASSLGGTGSLEYF.

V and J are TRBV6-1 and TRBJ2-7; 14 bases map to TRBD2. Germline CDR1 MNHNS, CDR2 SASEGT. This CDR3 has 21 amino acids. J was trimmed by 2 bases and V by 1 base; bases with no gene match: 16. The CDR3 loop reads CASSEGKGPGTSGRRAYEQYF. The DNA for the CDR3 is TGTGCCAGCAGTGAAGGCAAGGGACCCGGGACTAGCGGGAGAAGGGCCTACGAGCAGTACTTC.

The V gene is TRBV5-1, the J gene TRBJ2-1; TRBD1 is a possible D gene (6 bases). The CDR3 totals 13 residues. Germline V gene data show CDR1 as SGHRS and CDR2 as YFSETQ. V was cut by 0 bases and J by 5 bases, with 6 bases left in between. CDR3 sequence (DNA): TGCGCCAGCAGCTTGGAGGGGGACAATGAGCAGTTCTTC. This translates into CASSLEGDNEQFF.

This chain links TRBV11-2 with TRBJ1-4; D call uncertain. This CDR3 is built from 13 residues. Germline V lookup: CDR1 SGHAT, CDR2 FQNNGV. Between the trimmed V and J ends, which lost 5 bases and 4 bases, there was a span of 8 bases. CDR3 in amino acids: CASSTRRNEKLFF. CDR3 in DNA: TGTGCCAGCAGCACACGTCGTAATGAAAAACTGTTTTTT.

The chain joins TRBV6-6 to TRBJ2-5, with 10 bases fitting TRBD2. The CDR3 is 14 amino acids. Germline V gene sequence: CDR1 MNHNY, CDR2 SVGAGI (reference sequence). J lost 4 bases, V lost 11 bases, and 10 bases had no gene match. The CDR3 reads CASSSGSRGETQYF. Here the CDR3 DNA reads TGTGCCTCCTCTAGCGGGAGTCGTGGAGAGACCCAGTACTTC.

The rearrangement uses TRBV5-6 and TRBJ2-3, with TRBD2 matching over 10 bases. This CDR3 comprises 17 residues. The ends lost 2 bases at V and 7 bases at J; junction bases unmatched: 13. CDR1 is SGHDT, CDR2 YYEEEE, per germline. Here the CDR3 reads CASSFFELAGLLYTQYF. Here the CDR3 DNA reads TGTGCCAGCAGCTTCTTCGAACTAGCGGGGCTTCTATATACGCAGTATTTT.

In DNA form, the CDR3 reads TGTGCCAGCCTAGGGGGAATGCGGCCCCAGCATTTT. Amino acids: CASLGGMRPQHF. V gene TRBV28 combines with J gene TRBJ1-5, with D perhaps matching TRBD1 (6 bases). There are 12 residues in the CDR3. Trimming removed 8 bases from V and 9 bases from J, with 14 bases in between. The V gene's germline CDR1 is MDHEN and CDR2 SYDVKM.

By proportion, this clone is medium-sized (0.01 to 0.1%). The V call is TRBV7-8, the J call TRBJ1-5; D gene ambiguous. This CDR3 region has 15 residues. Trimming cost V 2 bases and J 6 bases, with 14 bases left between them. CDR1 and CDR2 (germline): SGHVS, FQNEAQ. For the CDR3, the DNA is TGTGCCAGCAGCTTATCTGGGCAAGTCGGTCAGCCCCAGCATTTT. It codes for CASSLSGQVGQPQHF.

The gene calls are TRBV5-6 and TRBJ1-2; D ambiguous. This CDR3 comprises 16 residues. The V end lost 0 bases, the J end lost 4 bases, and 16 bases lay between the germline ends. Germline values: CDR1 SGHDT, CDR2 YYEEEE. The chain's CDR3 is CASSLGMADNFYGYTF. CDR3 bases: TGTGCCAGCAGCTTGGGAATGGCGGATAACTTCTATGGCTACACCTTC.

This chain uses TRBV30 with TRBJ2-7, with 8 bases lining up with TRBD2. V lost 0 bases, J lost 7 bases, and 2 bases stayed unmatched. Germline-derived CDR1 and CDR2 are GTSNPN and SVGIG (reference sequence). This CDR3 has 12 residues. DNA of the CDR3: TGTGCCTGGAGTGTAACTAGCGGTGAGCAGTACTTC. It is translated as CAWSVTSGEQYF.

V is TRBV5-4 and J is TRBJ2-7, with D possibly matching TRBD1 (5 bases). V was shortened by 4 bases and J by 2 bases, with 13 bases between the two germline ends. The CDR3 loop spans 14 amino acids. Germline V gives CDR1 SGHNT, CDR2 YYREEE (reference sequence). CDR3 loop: CASSRLQGTYEQYF. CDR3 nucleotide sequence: TGTGCCAGCAGCCGTCTCCAGGGTACCTACGAGCAGTACTTC.

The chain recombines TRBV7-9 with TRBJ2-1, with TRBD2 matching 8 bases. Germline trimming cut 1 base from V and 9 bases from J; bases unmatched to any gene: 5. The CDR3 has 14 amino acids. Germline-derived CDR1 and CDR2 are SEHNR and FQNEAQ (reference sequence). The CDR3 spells CASSLGLAGLEQFF. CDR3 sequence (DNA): TGTGCCAGCAGCTTAGGGCTAGCGGGTCTTGAGCAGTTCTTC.

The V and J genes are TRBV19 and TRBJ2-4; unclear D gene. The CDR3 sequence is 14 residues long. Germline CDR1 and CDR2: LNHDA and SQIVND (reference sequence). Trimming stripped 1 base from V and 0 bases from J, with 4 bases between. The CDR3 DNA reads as TGTGCCAGTAGTATAGCGGGAGCCAAAAACATTCAGTACTTC. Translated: CASSIAGAKNIQYF.

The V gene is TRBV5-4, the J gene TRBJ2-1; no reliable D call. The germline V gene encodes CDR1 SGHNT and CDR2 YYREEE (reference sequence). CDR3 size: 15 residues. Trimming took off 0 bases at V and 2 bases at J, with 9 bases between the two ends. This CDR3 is CASSLGGSPYNEQFF. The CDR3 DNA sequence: TGTGCCAGCAGCTTGGGGGGTTCCCCCTACAATGAGCAGTTCTTC.

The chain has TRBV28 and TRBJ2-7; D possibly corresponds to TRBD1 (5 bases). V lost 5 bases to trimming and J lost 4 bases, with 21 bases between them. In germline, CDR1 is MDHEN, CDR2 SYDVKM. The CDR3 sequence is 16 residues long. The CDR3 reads CASSTPRQGMGYEQYF. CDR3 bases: TGTGCCAGCAGTACACCACGGCAGGGAATGGGGTACGAGCAGTACTTC. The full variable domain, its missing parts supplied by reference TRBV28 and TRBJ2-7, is DVKVTQSSRYLVKRTGEKVFLECVQDMDHENMFWYRQDPGLGLRLIYFSYDVKMKEKGDIPEGYSVSREKKERFSLILESASTNQTSMYLCASSTPRQGMGYEQYFGPGTRLTVT.

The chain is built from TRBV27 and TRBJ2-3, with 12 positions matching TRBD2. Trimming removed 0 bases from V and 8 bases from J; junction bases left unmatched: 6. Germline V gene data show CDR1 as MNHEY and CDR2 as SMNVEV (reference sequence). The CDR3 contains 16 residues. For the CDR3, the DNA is TGTGCCAGCAGTTTATCGCGCCTAGCGGGAGGGGGTACGCAGTATTTT. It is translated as CASSLSRLAGGGTQYF.

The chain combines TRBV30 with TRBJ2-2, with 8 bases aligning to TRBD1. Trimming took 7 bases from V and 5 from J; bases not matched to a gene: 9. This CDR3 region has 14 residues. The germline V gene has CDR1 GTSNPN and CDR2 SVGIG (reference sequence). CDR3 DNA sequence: TGTGCCTCCACGACAGGGGTCCTTACCGGGGAGCTGTTTTTT. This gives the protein CASTTGVLTGELFF.

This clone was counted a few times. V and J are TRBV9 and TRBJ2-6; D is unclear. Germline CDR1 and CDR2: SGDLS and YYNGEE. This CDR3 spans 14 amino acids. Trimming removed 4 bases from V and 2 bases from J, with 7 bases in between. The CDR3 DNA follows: TGTGCCAGCAGCCCCCAAGCTGGGGCCAACGTCCTGACTTTC. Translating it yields CASSPQAGANVLTF. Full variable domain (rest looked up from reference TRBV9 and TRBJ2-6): DSGVTQTPKHLITATGQRVTLRCSPRSGDLSVYWYQQSLDQGLQFLIQYYNGEERAKGNILERFSAQQFPDLHSELNLSSLELGDSALYFCASSPQAGANVLTFGAGSRLTVL.

Here the CDR3 reads CASRQRQGWGTEAFF. CDR3 DNA: TGTGCCAGCAGACAGCGACAAGGATGGGGCACTGAAGCTTTCTTT. This chain uses TRBV28 with TRBJ1-1; D not certain. This CDR3 has 15 residues. Trimming removed 6 bases at V and 4 bases at J, with 18 bases between. Germline CDR1 reads MDHEN; CDR2 reads SYDVKM.

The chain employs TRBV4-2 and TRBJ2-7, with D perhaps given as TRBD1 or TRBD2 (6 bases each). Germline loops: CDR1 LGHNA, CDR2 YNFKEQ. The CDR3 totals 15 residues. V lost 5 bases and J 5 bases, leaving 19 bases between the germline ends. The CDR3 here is CASSSRGLPGDEQYF. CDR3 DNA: TGTGCCAGCAGCTCCCGGGGGCTCCCAGGGGACGAGCAGTACTTC.